Reported below is one TCR beta chain. It lacks a known antigen. Per-nucleotide qualities are absent, and no much larger clonotype sits a single base away. The sample comes from a study of blood T cell repertoires in COVID-19 (dated by TCRdb to 2020 to 2022). Background on the whole study: Samples covering the acute and convalescent phases of COVID-19 were provided by collaborators in the United States, Italy and Spain. The material from the prospective study consisted of cDNA or gDNA derived from T cells, B-cell-depleted T cells, or PBMCs. Subjects who had been exposed to COVID-19, were actively infected with it, or had recovered from it provided the deeply sampled blood TCRbeta repertoires that made up the dataset. The repertoires were made available in a free public database intended to serve as a resource for research on the immune response to SARS-CoV-2. Samples came from the ongoing ImmuneRACE study (first 160 participants) plus 1,254 subjects from 6 global collaborators. Sample metadata almost always included a de-identified subject ID, COVID-19 status, age in years and sex. HLA class I and class II types, where available, came from metadata supplied by the sample provider rather than from assay-based typing. Paper-wide results and their limitations: How much clinical and demographic metadata was included differed by source and by participant, and the metadata was provided uncurated.

TCRbeta CDR3 regions were amplified from genomic DNA using the immunoSEQ Assay, a bias-controlled multiplex PCR. The authors' analysis ran thus. The number of nucleated cells in each sample was estimated from the amplification of reference gene primers within the assay. Sequence reads were collapsed and filtered to measure the absolute abundance of every unique TCRbeta CDR3 rearrangement. For each sample, productive Simpson clonality was calculated as the square root of Simpson's diversity index across productive rearrangements. The table was pulled from immuneACCESS by TCRdb, which kept in-frame rearrangements only. Such tables lose some clones; where checked, under half of the loss comes from unresolved V genes, and the rest has no known cause. The V and J calls and the clone size are those of that table, but D and trimming were determined from the DNA. This sample has around 480,000 clones in its table, and about nine tenths of those were observed once. The ten largest clones capture approximately 12% of the sample.

In Seattle, one collaborating source enrolled patients while the infection was active and tracked those patients longitudinally over the course of disease. Each collaborating institution followed its own protocols to collect whole blood in K2EDTA tubes. For TCRbeta analysis, collaborators shipped samples as frozen whole blood, isolated PBMCs, or DNA extracted from either of those sample types. For CDR1 and CDR2, the germline V gene lists SGDLS and YYNGEE. From the cysteine up to the phenylalanine, the CDR3 has a length of 14 residues. The only DNA kept is the CDR3, 42 bases in frame from the first base. V and J are truncated by 0 bases and 4 bases respectively, leaving an intervening sequence of 10 bases.

The rearrangement joined TRBV9 to TRBJ1-2, and possibly TRBD1, on 5 matching bases. Sequenced: peripheral blood. This clonotype was obtained from a woman in her fifties or sixties with COVID-19, enrolled during active disease. The DNA reads as follows: TGTGCCAGCAGCGTAGCCCAGGGTAGCTATGGCTACACCTTC. Its amino acids are CASSVAQGSYGYTF.